This T cell receptor beta chain is from a study of blood T cell repertoires in COVID-19. Profiled with immunoSEQ multiplex PCR; TCRdb holds only in-frame clones, not every one. The sample carries tens of thousands of clones, 80% to 95% recorded once. The germline CDR1 and CDR2 sequences are MNHEY and SMNVEV (reference sequence). V lost 2 bases, J lost 4 bases, and 18 bases lay in between. The CDR3 extends over 16 amino acids. Only one count was recorded for this clone. The chain carries TRBV27 and TRBJ2-7, with D maybe TRBD2 (6 bases). The clonotype originates from a human donor in a cohort sampled during active COVID-19. Material for sequencing was peripheral blood. CDR3 sequence reads: CASSLTGGKSLYEQYF. CDR3 nucleotide sequence: TGTGCCAGCAGTTTAACAGGAGGGAAATCACTTTACGAGCAGTACTTC.